The next 31 T cell receptor beta chains were all read from a single sample in a study of early T cells in non-severe SARS-CoV-2 infection. TCRdb used MiXCR to reprocess the 5' RACE reads, holding one entry per CDR3 protein. The table has about 56,000 distinct CDR3 sequences, about 14% seen once. The sample consisted of whole blood, taken at baseline. The receptors were gathered from an adult who was a healthcare worker with PCR-confirmed SARS-CoV-2 infection or an uninfected control (not recorded which).

This clonotype has a handful of counts. The chain carries TRBV5-1 and TRBJ2-3, with TRBD2 matching over 13 bases. Trimming took 0 bases from V and 11 from J; bases not matched to a gene: 9. Germline V lookup: CDR1 SGHRS, CDR2 YFSETQ. The CDR3 covers 16 residues. CDR3 DNA: TGCGCCAGCAGCTTGGAGGGACTAGCGGGAAGGGGAAAGCAGTATTTT. Its protein is CASSLEGLAGRGKQYF.

The chain is built from TRBV20-1 and TRBJ2-7; tentatively, D is TRBD2 (6 bases). The CDR3 is 13 residues long. Germline V gene data show CDR1 as DFQATT and CDR2 as SNEGSKA (reference sequence). Trimming cost V 6 bases and J 3 bases, with 15 bases left between them. CDR3 protein: CSARDGGVYEQYF. The CDR3 nucleotides read TGCAGTGCCCGGGACGGAGGGGTCTACGAGCAGTACTTC.

This clonotype was counted ten times or more. The genes are TRBV10-3 and TRBJ2-1; 14 positions match TRBD2. V was clipped by 4 bases and J by 5 bases; unmatched bases: 4. Per germline, CDR1 ENHRY and CDR2 SYGVKD. The CDR3 covers 16 residues. The CDR3 sequence is CAISAPGLAGDNEQFF. The CDR3, as DNA: TGTGCCATCAGTGCCCCGGGACTAGCGGGAGACAATGAGCAGTTCTTC.

The chain employs TRBV5-1 and TRBJ2-7; 11 nucleotides agree with TRBD2. The CDR3 spans 15 residues. With 5 bases clipped from V and 6 bases from J, the junction kept 10 bases outside the gene matches. Per germline, CDR1 SGHRS and CDR2 YFSETQ. CDR3 protein: CASRAGTSGPREQYF. The CDR3 DNA follows: TGCGCCAGCAGAGCCGGGACTAGCGGCCCCCGCGAGCAGTACTTC. The variable domain in full, completed from reference TRBV5-1 and TRBJ2-7, reads KAGVTQTPRYLIKTRGQQVTLSCSPISGHRSVSWYQQTPGQGLQFLFEYFSETQRNKGNFPGRFSGRQFSNSRSEMNVSTLELGDSALYLCASRAGTSGPREQYFGPGTRLTVT.

The CDR3 bases are TGTGCTAGTGGTTTCAGGGGTTGGTCTGGGGCCAACGTCCTGACTTTC. Protein: CASGFRGWSGANVLTF. The V and J genes are TRBV12-5 and TRBJ2-6; perhaps TRBD1 as D (6 bases). Trimming left V 3 bases short and J 1 base short, with 10 bases between. The V gene's germline CDR1 is LGHNT and CDR2 FRNRAP. The CDR3 spans 16 residues.

This clonotype was observed a few times. The rearrangement links TRBV7-7 to TRBJ2-2; TRBD1 is a possible D gene (5 bases). The V end lost 1 base, the J end lost 0 bases, and 9 bases lay between the germline ends. This CDR3 has 16 residues. CDR1 SSHAT and CDR2 FNYEAQ come from the germline V gene (reference sequence). CDR3 DNA: TGTGCCAGCAGCTTAGAAGGGGTCGCGAACACCGGGGAGCTGTTTTTT. Translated, it gives CASSLEGVANTGELFF.

CDR3 in amino acids: CASSPSSIWGGSVDTEAFF. The CDR3 DNA is TGTGCCAGCTCACCATCCTCTATTTGGGGGGGCAGTGTGGACACTGAAGCTTTCTTT. This chain joins TRBV18 and TRBJ1-1; TRBD1 might be the D (6 bases). Germline CDR1 reads KGHSH; CDR2 reads LQKENI. V shed 2 bases and J shed 3 bases, with 25 bases lying between them. The CDR3 totals 19 residues.

This clonotype was picked up one time. V usage is TRBV29-1 and J usage is TRBJ1-1; TRBD1 is a possible D gene (6 bases). Germline V gene sequence: CDR1 SQVTM, CDR2 ANQGSEA. The germline V and J ends were trimmed by 4 bases and 3 bases, with 12 bases remaining between them. The CDR3 extends over 13 amino acids. The CDR3 DNA sequence: TGCAGCGTTGCCCCCAGGGGCGACACTGAAGCTTTCTTT. This gives the protein CSVAPRGDTEAFF.

This clonotype appeared a few times. The chain has TRBV5-1 and TRBJ2-1; D is undetermined. This CDR3 region has 13 residues. Trimming took off 4 bases at V and 6 bases at J, with 11 bases between the two ends. Germline values: CDR1 SGHRS, CDR2 YFSETQ. This CDR3 reads CASSPAWGNEQFF. The CDR3 DNA is TGCGCCAGCAGCCCAGCGTGGGGCAATGAGCAGTTCTTC.

The V call is TRBV30, the J call TRBJ2-7; D uncertain. The CDR3 has 12 residues. Germline V gene lookup returns CDR1 GTSNPN and CDR2 SVGIG (reference sequence). V shed 0 bases and J shed 0 bases, with 3 bases lying between them. CDR3 DNA sequence: TGTGCCTGGAGTGTTACCTCCTACGAGCAGTACTTC. Encoded protein: CAWSVTSYEQYF.

This clonotype was observed once. The rearrangement uses TRBV5-1 and TRBJ2-3, with unresolved D. V was shortened by 1 base and J by 0 bases, with 9 bases between the two germline ends. This CDR3 comprises 15 residues. Germline V gene sequence: CDR1 SGHRS, CDR2 YFSETQ. CDR3 sequence: CASSLLASSTDTQYF. CDR3 in DNA: TGCGCCAGCAGCTTGCTCGCTTCTAGCACAGATACGCAGTATTTT.

This clonotype was observed at least ten times. This chain's CDR3 is CASRYGTRPQGETQYF. The CDR3 DNA reads as TGTGCCAGCAGATACGGGACAAGGCCGCAAGGGGAGACCCAGTACTTC. The chain carries TRBV11-2 and TRBJ2-5; possible D gene TRBD1, 6 bases. The V and J ends lost 6 bases and 5 bases respectively, with 22 bases between them. The CDR3 totals 16 residues. Germline CDR1 reads SGHAT; CDR2 reads FQNNGV.

This clonotype has a handful of counts. This chain connects TRBV4-2 to TRBJ2-7, with D maybe TRBD2 (5 bases). Trimming pared 0 bases from V and 0 bases from J, leaving 15 bases between. The CDR3 covers 17 residues. Germline V lookup: CDR1 LGHNA, CDR2 YNFKEQ. The CDR3 region is CASSQDNAGPSSYEQYF. The DNA of the CDR3 is TGTGCCAGCAGCCAAGATAACGCGGGCCCGAGCTCCTACGAGCAGTACTTC.

This clonotype is medium-sized. The chain recombines TRBV29-1 with TRBJ2-3; 8 nucleotides agree with TRBD2. Germline CDR1 reads SQVTM; CDR2 reads ANQGSEA. Losses at the gene ends were 0 bases for V and 6 bases for J; bases not matched to a gene: 14. The CDR3 has 17 amino acids. The CDR3 protein is CSVEDPREAGESDTQYF. CDR3 sequence (DNA): TGCAGCGTTGAAGATCCCCGGGAAGCGGGAGAGTCTGATACGCAGTATTTT.

The table lists this clonotype with a few counts. The V call is TRBV2, the J call TRBJ2-7, with 8 bases that match TRBD1. J gave up 2 bases and V 4 bases, and 4 bases lay outside the gene matches. Germline V lookup: CDR1 SNHLY, CDR2 FYNNEI. The CDR3 totals 14 residues. DNA for the CDR3: TGTGCCAGCAGTGGAGACAGGGGTCCCTACGAGCAGTACTTC. Translating gives CASSGDRGPYEQYF.

This clonotype was detected a few times. The chain is built from TRBV4-2 and TRBJ2-5; tentatively, D is TRBD1 (6 bases). This CDR3 is built from 17 residues. Germline V gene lookup returns CDR1 LGHNA and CDR2 YNFKEQ. The V end lost 3 bases, the J end lost 4 bases, and 21 bases lay between the germline ends. For the CDR3, the DNA is TGTGCCAGCAGCCATGACCCCCGGCAGGGGTCCGGAGAGACCCAGTACTTC. This codes for CASSHDPRQGSGETQYF.

The chain employs TRBV24-1 and TRBJ1-1; 7 nucleotides agree with TRBD1. With V trimmed by 9 bases and J by 3 bases, 15 bases remained unmatched. There are 16 residues in the CDR3. Germline V gene lookup returns CDR1 KGHDR and CDR2 SFDVKD. The CDR3, as DNA: TGTGCCACCTGGGGCGGGACAGCGTTTCTTTACACTGAAGCTTTCTTT. Its protein is CATWGGTAFLYTEAFF.

The chain employs TRBV27 and TRBJ1-6; D possibly corresponds to TRBD1 (6 bases). The length of the CDR3 is 13 residues. The germline V gene has CDR1 MNHEY and CDR2 SMNVEV (reference sequence). Between the trimmed V and J ends, which lost 5 bases and 10 bases, there was a span of 12 bases. The CDR3 is CASSTGGGSPLHF. CDR3 in DNA: TGTGCCAGCAGTACCGGGGGCGGGTCACCCCTCCACTTT.

The DNA of the CDR3 is TGTGCCAGCAGCGTAGGTCCGGGGCTAGCGGGAGATGAGCAGTTCTTC. As protein: CASSVGPGLAGDEQFF. This chain joins TRBV9 and TRBJ2-1; 10 nucleotides agree with TRBD2. Germline V CDR1 and CDR2: SGDLS, YYNGEE. V shed 0 bases, J shed 8 bases, and the junction held 8 bases outside the gene matches. The CDR3 is 16 amino acids.

The CDR3 DNA reads as TGTGCCAGCAGCGGGGTTACGGGAAGCACAGATACGCAGTATTTT. Translation gives CASSGVTGSTDTQYF. The gene calls are TRBV27 and TRBJ2-3; D is possibly TRBD2 (5 bases). Germline lookup yields CDR1 MNHEY and CDR2 SMNVEV (reference sequence). Deletions cut 6 bases from V and 0 bases from J, with 13 bases between. CDR3 length: 15 amino acids.

In this sample, this clonotype turned up many times. The chain is built from TRBV7-8 and TRBJ2-3, with no clear D. Trimming pared 1 base from V and 6 bases from J, leaving 5 bases between. Germline V gene data show CDR1 as SGHVS and CDR2 as FQNEAQ. The CDR3 sequence is 12 residues long. The CDR3 is CASSLVGDTQYF. CDR3 bases: TGTGCCAGCAGCTTAGTGGGGGATACGCAGTATTTT.

The V and J genes are TRBV11-2 and TRBJ2-2; 7 bases align to TRBD1. Unmatched junction bases numbered 5, after V lost 4 bases and J lost 0 bases. The V gene's germline CDR1 is SGHAT and CDR2 FQNNGV. The CDR3 is 16 residues long. Here the CDR3 DNA reads TGTGCCAGCAGCTCGTGGGACAGCCCGAACACCGGGGAGCTGTTTTTT. Amino acids: CASSSWDSPNTGELFF.

This clonotype was seen only a few times. The chain uses TRBV6-1 and TRBJ1-2; D unresolved. This CDR3 is 15 amino acids long. V was cut by 4 bases and J by 6 bases, with 18 bases left in between. Germline V CDR1 and CDR2: MNHNS, SASEGT. The chain's CDR3 is CASSVDPSTGNGYTF. CDR3 nucleotide sequence: TGTGCCAGCAGTGTCGACCCCTCAACCGGGAATGGCTACACCTTC.

This clonotype turned up a few times. The V and J genes are TRBV27 and TRBJ2-7; TRBD1 might be the D (6 bases). This CDR3 contains 15 residues. With 2 bases removed from V and 3 bases from J, the gap between germline ends came to 14 bases. CDR1 MNHEY and CDR2 SMNVEV come from the germline V gene (reference sequence). Here the CDR3 DNA reads TGTGCCAGCAGTTTAGCAGGAAAGGGGGACTACGAGCAGTACTTC. Its protein is CASSLAGKGDYEQYF.

This clonotype was recorded many times. The rearrangement joins TRBV28 to TRBJ2-5; 8 nucleotides align to TRBD1. Trimming removed 4 bases from V and 5 bases from J; junction bases left unmatched: 6. In germline, CDR1 is MDHEN, CDR2 SYDVKM. The CDR3 extends over 14 amino acids. CDR3 bases: TGTGCCAGCAGTTCGACAGGGGTTAGTGAGACCCAGTACTTC. Translated: CASSSTGVSETQYF.

CDR3 nucleotides: TGTGCCAGCTCACGGACTAGCGGGGGGACGAGCGAGCAGTACTTC. It codes for CASSRTSGGTSEQYF. The chain uses TRBV18 and TRBJ2-7, with TRBD2 identical over 14 bases. The CDR3 is 15 residues long. V lost 4 bases, J lost 6 bases, and 5 bases stayed unmatched. Looked up from germline, CDR1 is KGHSH and CDR2 is LQKENI.

This clonotype has more than one count but fewer than ten. The gene calls are TRBV4-1 and TRBJ2-7; the D gene is possibly TRBD1 (6 bases). Deletions cut 3 bases from V and 5 bases from J, with 17 bases between. CDR3 size: 15 residues. Germline V gene lookup returns CDR1 MGHRA and CDR2 YSYEKL. The CDR3 sequence: CASSHEWNPGDEQYF. The DNA of the CDR3 is TGCGCCAGCAGCCACGAATGGAACCCAGGGGACGAGCAGTACTTC.

Only a few counts were recorded for this clonotype. This rearrangement joins TRBV14 to TRBJ2-3, with no clear D. In germline, CDR1 is SGHDN, CDR2 FVKESK. The V and J ends lost 1 base and 6 bases respectively, with 11 bases between them. The CDR3 loop spans 14 amino acids. This CDR3 reads CASSQVAGADTQYF. The CDR3 nucleotides are TGTGCCAGCAGCCAAGTTGCCGGAGCGGATACGCAGTATTTT. Combining the CDR3 with reference TRBV14 and TRBJ2-3 gives the whole variable domain EAGVTQFPSHSVIEKGQTVTLRCDPISGHDNLYWYRRVMGKEIKFLLHFVKESKQDESGMPNNRFLAERTGGTYSTLKVQPAELEDSGVYFCASSQVAGADTQYFGPGTRLTVL.

In its sample, this clonotype was seen many times. The chain combines TRBV18 with TRBJ1-1; D unresolved. Trimming removed 0 bases from V and 7 bases from J, with 12 bases in between. Germline assignment: CDR1 KGHSH and CDR2 LQKENI. CDR3 length: 14 residues. CDR3 nucleotides: TGTGCCAGCTCACCACCTCAGGCCCGGGTTGAAGCTTTCTTT. It yields the protein CASSPPQARVEAFF.

V gene TRBV12-3 or TRBV12-4 combines with J gene TRBJ1-2; perhaps TRBD1 as D (5 bases). The V gene lost 6 bases and the J gene lost 6 bases, with 14 bases spanning the gap. CDR3 length: 13 residues. The CDR3 coding sequence is TGTGCCAGCAGCAACGGACAATACCATGGCTACACCTTC. It specifies CASSNGQYHGYTF.

The CDR3 DNA reads TGTGCCTGTTCCCAGAGCTCCTATAATTCACCCCTCCACTTT. Its protein product is CACSQSSYNSPLHF. V usage is TRBV30 and J usage is TRBJ1-6; unclear D gene. Germline values: CDR1 GTSNPN, CDR2 SVGIG (reference sequence). The V end was cut by 6 bases, the J end by 0 bases, with 9 bases between. The CDR3 spans 14 residues.